Listed here are 29 T cell receptor beta chains from one sample, sequenced in a study of blood T cells in healthy people across ages. Using a J-beta primer mix together with a sample-barcoded 5' primer, a second PCR was run for about 7 to 12 cycles. From the 5' RACE reads, TCRdb called clonotypes with MiXCR, one entry per CDR3 protein. Counted here are just under 550,000 distinct CDR3 sequences, 24% occurring once; the ten biggest clones make up roughly 9%. The same sample was also used in a study of T cells of mothers and their children.

The sequenced material came from blood. The receptor source for this set is a boy aged 10-17 years in good health.

This clonotype was observed a handful of times. The V gene is TRBV29-1, the J gene TRBJ2-4, with D perhaps TRBD2 (6 bases). Trimming cost V 0 bases and J 1 base, with 16 bases left between them. CDR3 size: 17 residues. Germline V CDR1 and CDR2: SQVTM, ANQGSEA. The chain's CDR3 is CSVEEWVGGAAKNIQYF. For the CDR3, the DNA is TGCAGCGTTGAAGAGTGGGTCGGGGGAGCGGCCAAAAACATTCAGTACTTC.

Notes on this clonotype: Relative to the germline gene, one junction end is altered; a read error may explain this. The chain has TRBV28 and TRBJ2-5, with 9 bases lining up with TRBD2. The CDR3 is 16 amino acids. Looked up from germline, CDR1 is MDHEN and CDR2 is SYDVKM. The CDR3 here is CASTPTGTSTYNEQLF. The CDR3 nucleotides are TGTGCCAGCACCCCCACCGGGACTAGCACCTACAATGAGCAGCTCTTC.

In this sample, this clonotype turned up a few times. The V call is TRBV18, the J call TRBJ2-5; no clear D. The germline V gene has CDR1 KGHSH and CDR2 LQKENI. The length of the CDR3 is 13 residues. Trimming left V 4 bases short and J 3 bases short, with 9 bases between. In DNA form, the CDR3 reads TGTGCCAGCTCACGGGGAATTGAAGAGACCCAGTACTTC. The encoded protein is CASSRGIEETQYF.

The chain is built from TRBV4-3 and TRBJ2-5; a possible D gene is TRBD2 (6 bases). Gene TRBJ2-7 matches the end of the DNA better, so the J call may be wrong. The CDR3 has 16 amino acids. CDR1 and CDR2 (germline): LGHNA, YSLEER. CDR3 in DNA: TGCGCCAGCAGCCATACTAGCACCCGTAGCTCCTACGAGCAGTACTTC. Its protein product is CASSHTSTRSSYEQYF.

This clonotype showed up just a few times. The chain couples TRBV28 to TRBJ1-2; TRBD1 agrees at 8 bases. The CDR3 is 16 amino acids. CDR1 and CDR2 from the germline V gene are MDHEN and SYDVKM. Trimming cost V 2 bases and J 7 bases; bases outside gene matches: 12. CDR3 DNA sequence: TGTGCCAGCAGTTTAAGTGTAGCAGGGGGCGCGGGTGGCTACACCTTC. Amino acid sequence: CASSLSVAGGAGGYTF.

In its sample, this clonotype was seen a few times. The germline gene is not matched at one end of the junction; a read error may be the cause. The rearrangement links TRBV27 to TRBJ2-5, with 9 bases aligning to TRBD1. The J call could be wrong; TRBJ2-7 is a better fit for the DNA end. CDR3 length equals 15 residues. Germline V gene sequence: CDR1 MNHEY, CDR2 SMNVEV (reference sequence). The chain's CDR3 is CACSSGTGGTYEQYF. As DNA, the CDR3 is TGTGCCTGCAGTTCGGGCACAGGGGGCACCTACGAGCAGTACTTC.

There are a few counts of this clonotype. The chain is built from TRBV10-3 and TRBJ1-6; maybe TRBD1 (6 bases). This CDR3 has 14 residues. Trimming cost V 6 bases and J 6 bases, with 12 bases left between them. Germline lookup yields CDR1 ENHRY and CDR2 SYGVKD. The CDR3 DNA sequence: TGTGCCATCAGGGGAGACAGGAGTAATTCACCCCTCCACTTT. This gives the protein CAIRGDRSNSPLHF.

V gene TRBV20-1 combines with J gene TRBJ2-3; D gene uncertain. The CDR3 spans 16 residues. CDR1 is DFQATT, CDR2 SNEGSKA, per germline (reference sequence). V gave up 3 bases and J gave up 0 bases, with 16 bases separating them. The CDR3 DNA sequence: TGCAGTGCTAGGGGCCCGAAGGGTGGGAGCACAGATACGCAGTATTTT. Translated: CSARGPKGGSTDTQYF.

This clonotype has only a few counts. The rearrangement uses TRBV7-9 and TRBJ2-7; 9 nucleotides agree with TRBD1. This CDR3 is 15 amino acids long. J gave up 0 bases and V 5 bases, and 5 bases lay outside the gene matches. Germline CDR1 and CDR2: SEHNR and FQNEAQ (reference sequence). The CDR3 loop is CASSNGQGSSYEQYF. Here the CDR3 DNA reads TGTGCCAGCAGCAACGGACAGGGGAGCTCCTACGAGCAGTACTTC.

With regard to this clonotype: A read error may produce the germline difference seen at one junction end. The genes are TRBV15 and TRBJ2-5; tentative D call: TRBD2 (6 bases). The CDR3 runs 14 residues. Germline V gives CDR1 LNHNV, CDR2 YYDKDF (reference sequence). The CDR3 protein is CAASRPRGGETQYF. The CDR3 bases are TGTGCCGCCAGCAGGCCGCGGGGAGGAGAGACCCAGTACTTC.

The chain uses TRBV12-3 or TRBV12-4 and TRBJ2-7; 14 bases agree with TRBD2. J lost 6 bases, V lost 5 bases, and 6 bases had no gene match. There are 15 residues in the CDR3. The CDR3 spells CASSPTSGGALEQYF. The CDR3 nucleotides read TGTGCCAGCAGTCCGACTAGCGGGGGGGCCCTCGAGCAGTACTTC.

The CDR3 protein is CASSLYSSNQPQHF. The CDR3 region has the DNA TGTGCCAGCAGTTTATACAGCAGCAATCAGCCCCAGCATTTT. This chain links TRBV27 with TRBJ1-5; D gene unclear. Germline CDR1 MNHEY, CDR2 SMNVEV (reference sequence). Trimming left V 1 base short and J 1 base short, with 5 bases between. The CDR3 loop spans 14 amino acids.

The CDR3 nucleotides read TGTGCCAGCAGGCGGGCGGACTACGAGCAGTACTTC. Protein product: CASRRADYEQYF. The chain has TRBV27 and TRBJ2-7; maybe TRBD2 (5 bases). The CDR3 extends over 12 amino acids. CDR1 MNHEY and CDR2 SMNVEV come from the germline V gene (reference sequence). Trimming removed 6 bases from V and 3 bases from J, with 9 bases in between.

The rearrangement links TRBV25-1 to TRBJ2-1, with a weak D call TRBD2 (6 bases). Trimming took off 7 bases at V and 5 bases at J, with 18 bases between the two ends. Germline V gene sequence: CDR1 MGHDK, CDR2 SYGVNS. CDR3 size: 15 residues. DNA of the CDR3: TGTGCCAGCACCCAACTAGCCGGGGGTCACAATGAGCAGTTCTTC. The encoded protein is CASTQLAGGHNEQFF.

At least ten counts were recorded for this clonotype. The rearrangement uses TRBV10-3 and TRBJ2-5; D might be TRBD1 or TRBD2, each matching 5 bases. Germline V gives CDR1 ENHRY, CDR2 SYGVKD. V shed 6 bases and J shed 0 bases, with 11 bases lying between them. The CDR3 covers 14 residues. Here the CDR3 reads CAIRRDQYQETQYF. Here the CDR3 DNA reads TGTGCCATCAGAAGGGACCAGTACCAAGAGACCCAGTACTTC.

This clonotype was picked up a small number of times. The rearrangement links TRBV12-3 or TRBV12-4 to TRBJ1-2; D might be TRBD1 (5 bases). Trimming removed 7 bases from V and 6 bases from J, with 15 bases in between. The CDR3 contains 13 residues. For the CDR3, the DNA is TGTGCCAGCAATTCCGGACATGACGATGGCTACACCTTC. Translation: CASNSGHDDGYTF.

The J gene is TRBJ2-3, the V gene TRBV20-1, with 10 positions matching TRBD2. The germline CDR1 and CDR2 sequences are DFQATT and SNEGSKA (reference sequence). The V segment lost 1 base and the J segment 4 bases; nucleotides outside the gene matches: 8. The CDR3 totals 16 residues. The CDR3 here is CSARALLAGWADTQYF. CDR3 nucleotides: TGCAGTGCTAGAGCCTTACTAGCGGGATGGGCAGATACGCAGTATTTT.

The chain uses TRBV7-9 and TRBJ2-1, with D unclear. Deletions cut 3 bases from V and 4 bases from J, with 10 bases between. The CDR3 runs 14 residues. Germline V gene sequence: CDR1 SEHNR, CDR2 FQNEAQ (reference sequence). The CDR3 is CASSLTRWYNEQFF. The CDR3, as DNA: TGTGCCAGCAGCTTGACGAGATGGTACAATGAGCAGTTCTTC.

There are a few counts of this clonotype. The V and J genes are TRBV5-6 and TRBJ1-1; no clear D. V lost 4 bases, J lost 0 bases, and 7 bases lay in between. Germline lookup yields CDR1 SGHDT and CDR2 YYEEEE. The CDR3 covers 13 residues. The CDR3, as DNA: TGTGCCAGCAGCCCTCAGCTGAACACTGAAGCTTTCTTT. It is translated as CASSPQLNTEAFF.

This clonotype was observed a handful of times. The rearrangement uses TRBV29-1 and TRBJ2-1; possible D gene TRBD2, 6 bases. V lost 8 bases, J lost 5 bases, and 16 bases lay in between. Germline CDR1 reads SQVTM; CDR2 reads ANQGSEA. The CDR3 runs to 13 residues. The DNA for the CDR3 is TGCAGCCACCGGGACTCACTACACAATGAGCAGTTCTTC. It is translated as CSHRDSLHNEQFF.

This clonotype was recorded a few times. V and J are TRBV15 and TRBJ2-5, with D unresolved. V shed 1 base and J shed 3 bases, with 6 bases lying between them. This CDR3 has 13 amino acids. Germline values: CDR1 LNHNV, CDR2 YYDKDF (reference sequence). The CDR3 is CATSRGYKETQYF. The CDR3 DNA reads as TGTGCCACCAGCAGAGGCTACAAAGAGACCCAGTACTTC.

The J gene is TRBJ2-7, the V gene TRBV4-3, with D maybe TRBD2 (5 bases). Trimming cost V 0 bases and J 2 bases, with 17 bases left between them. The germline V gene has CDR1 LGHNA and CDR2 YSLEER. The CDR3 runs 17 residues. This CDR3 reads CASSQDWRTGRTYEQYF. The CDR3 coding sequence is TGCGCCAGCAGCCAAGATTGGCGGACTGGTCGGACCTACGAGCAGTACTTC.

This clonotype turned up a few times. The chain recombines TRBV20-1 with TRBJ2-7; D remains ambiguous. This CDR3 is 12 amino acids long. Deletions cut 4 bases from V and 1 base from J, with 8 bases between. The germline CDR1 and CDR2 sequences are DFQATT and SNEGSKA (reference sequence). CDR3 sequence reads: CSATEYSYEQYF. The CDR3 DNA reads as TGCAGTGCTACAGAGTATTCCTACGAGCAGTACTTC.

This clonotype was seen more than once but under ten times. The genes are TRBV3-1 and TRBJ2-3; 10 bases agree with TRBD2. Germline values: CDR1 LGHDT, CDR2 YNNKEL (reference sequence). The CDR3 spans 14 residues. V was clipped by 3 bases and J by 4 bases; unmatched bases: 1. CDR3 DNA: TGTGCCAGCAGCCATGGGACTAGCGCAGATACGCAGTATTTT. Protein: CASSHGTSADTQYF.

This chain connects TRBV4-2 to TRBJ1-2; a possible D gene is TRBD1 (5 bases). CDR3 length equals 15 residues. The V end lost 2 bases, the J end lost 4 bases, and 14 bases lay between the germline ends. CDR1 is LGHNA, CDR2 YNFKEQ, per germline. In nucleotides, the CDR3 is TGTGCCAGCAGCCAAACCTACGACAGAAGCTATGGCTACACCTTC. Translated, it gives CASSQTYDRSYGYTF.

This clonotype has just a few counts. One end of the junction varies from germline; a read error may be responsible. The V and J genes are TRBV5-1 and TRBJ1-4, with D hard to call. The CDR3 covers 11 residues. CDR1 and CDR2 (germline): SGHRS, YFSETQ. The CDR3 coding sequence is TGCGCCAGCAGCTCTGATGAAAAACTGGTTTTT. This encodes CASSSDEKLVF.

This clonotype was detected a few times. The chain recombines TRBV29-1 with TRBJ2-1; 7 nucleotides match TRBD2. The DNA end is a closer match to TRBJ2-7, so the J assignment may be wrong. The germline V gene has CDR1 SQVTM and CDR2 ANQGSEA. The CDR3 runs 15 residues. CDR3 DNA: TGCAGCGTTGAAGATGATGGACTAGGGGCCTACGAGCAGTACTTC. Translation: CSVEDDGLGAYEQYF.

The rearrangement joins TRBV7-6 to TRBJ2-7, with TRBD1 matching over 10 bases. In germline, CDR1 is SGHVS, CDR2 FNYEAQ. J lost 3 bases, V lost 6 bases, and 8 bases had no gene match. This CDR3 contains 15 residues. CDR3 bases: TGTGCCAGCAGTAAACCGGGACAGGGGAACTACGAGCAGTACTTC. Its protein product is CASSKPGQGNYEQYF.

The chain links TRBV2 to TRBJ2-5, with unresolved D. Judging by the DNA end, TRBJ2-1 fits better; the J call may be wrong. The CDR3 runs to 15 residues. Germline V CDR1 and CDR2: SNHLY, FYNNEI. The CDR3 protein is CASRVPRGEGNEQFF. For the CDR3, the DNA is TGTGCCAGCAGGGTCCCTCGCGGAGAAGGCAATGAGCAGTTCTTC.